This paragraph covers one T cell receptor beta chain sequence. Its antigen has not been determined. Qualities for individual bases were not recorded, and no much larger clone is one base off. This specimen comes from a study of CD8+ T cells in alopecia areata (dated by TCRdb to between 2018 and 2020). Regarding the complete study: Treated patients were enrolled in an open-label pilot trial of oral tofacitinib at 5 to 10 mg twice daily for moderate-to-severe alopecia areata. Patients stayed on tofacitinib for 6 to 18 months and then had 6 months of follow-up off drug so that delayed response and recurrence could be assessed. Disease severity in treated patients was measured with the SALT score, which quantifies the percentage of affected scalp surface area. The study used high-throughput TCRbeta sequencing to examine T cell clonal expansion in alopecia areata, in both the C3H/HeJ mouse model and human patients. In humans, TCRbeta sequencing was performed on scalp tissue and on sorted CD4+ and CD8+ peripheral blood T cells from healthy controls and from patients with patchy or totalis/universalis alopecia areata. Tofacitinib-treated patients had biopsies at baseline and at 4 and 24 weeks of treatment, with a later scalp biopsy in several patients. Clonality in the scalp was compared among normal scalp (n=4), patchy alopecia areata scalp (n=8), and alopecia totalis/universalis scalp (n=8). RNA came from the PAXgene miRNA kit for fixed scalp, the miRNeasy kit for PBMCs, and the RNeasy kit for mouse skin. Amplification of TCRbeta CDR3 regions was done by immunoSEQ multiplex PCR using 35 Vbeta forward primers and 13 Jbeta reverse primers.

Libraries were prepared through the immunoSEQ multiplex PCR assay. RNA was extracted from all samples and reverse transcribed into cDNA, which served as template for TCR sequencing. SuperScript III was used for first-strand cDNA synthesis, primed with a 2:1 mix of oligo-dT and random hexamers. A synthetic immune receptor repertoire was used to measure amplification bias, and any remaining bias was corrected computationally. As for the original processing: After raw reads were preprocessed to remove errors, the CDR3 was defined following IMGT conventions as running from the conserved cysteine to phenylalanine. To get clonality, Shannon entropy was normalized by log2 of the number of productive unique TCRs and the result was subtracted from 1. Whether scalp clones were CD4 or CD8 was inferred by matching scalp TCRbeta sequences against CD4 and CD8 repertoires sorted from blood. Not all clones reach the TCRdb copy of this immuneACCESS table, which keeps in-frame sequences only. Checked studies attribute under half of the gap to unresolved V genes and leave the rest unexplained. From that table come the V and J calls and clone size; the DNA was used to work out D and trimming. The sample records roughly 170,000 clones, roughly three fifths of which are singletons. Clones ranked in the top ten supply around 13% of the sample.

General conclusions and limits of the study: Scalp TCR repertoire analysis is complicated because resident alphabeta T cells in normal human skin are also sequenced, whereas mouse skin is dominated by gammadelta T cells. Many expanded lesional clones were found to persist in scalp and blood during tofacitinib treatment, and relapse after treatment cessation may be partly explained by this persistence. The treated cohort was small, with a single nonresponder, so links between baseline CD8+ expansion and response need larger studies. TCR sequences shared between patients were less clear than in mice, possibly partly because of HLA diversity in the patient population. Higher clonality and more expanded CD8+ clones were observed in lesional scalp than in normal scalp, particularly in alopecia totalis/universalis, a finding suggestive of antigenic drive. Tofacitinib significantly lowered scalp clonality and the number of expanded CD8+ clones among the top 100 scalp clones.

The sample's time point label, in plain terms: less than 25 weeks on oral tofacitinib. Read against the paper, the sample's treatment or condition label means: oral pan-JAK inhibitor, 5-10 mg twice daily. From alopecia areata patients, peripheral blood was collected along with lesional scalp punch biopsies. PBMCs were isolated by density centrifugation and stained for CD3, CD4 and CD8, and CD4+ and CD8+ T cells were sorted on a FACSAria. The CDR3 spans 13 residues, from the cysteine through the phenylalanine. Only the CDR3 portion is preserved as DNA: 39 bases, with reading frame beginning at the first base. V is shortened by 0 bases, J by 3 bases, and the region joining them spans 8 bases. Reading the germline V gene (reference sequence) gives CDR1 GTSNPN and CDR2 SVGIG.

The TCR sequence derives from a human donor with alopecia areata. Recombination connected TRBV30 to TRBJ1-2; TRBD1 is possibly the D segment (5 matching bases). The sample was CD8+ T cells sorted from blood, taken at week 24, from a patient treated with tofacitinib. CDR3 reads: CAWSVGGDYGYTF. The sequenced DNA is TGTGCCTGGAGTGTCGGGGGGGACTATGGCTACACCTTC.